The 4 T cell receptor beta chains listed next were all sequenced from one sample in a study of T cell responses to AZD1222 COVID-19 vaccine. Assay: immunoSEQ multiplex PCR; the TCRdb copy retains only in-frame clones and omits some. The sample carries 75,000 to 90,000 clones, approximately 85% recorded once. This sample comprised peripheral blood, obtained 28 days after the second AZD1222 dose. The receptors derive from an adult who received the AZD1222 COVID-19 vaccine.

The chain recombines TRBV6-1 with TRBJ1-4; no clear D gene. The CDR3 sequence is 17 residues long. The germline gives CDR1 MNHNS, CDR2 SASEGT. Trimming took off 3 bases at V and 6 bases at J, with 20 bases between the two ends. The CDR3 sequence is CASSDIRLREDDEKLFF. In DNA, the CDR3 is TGTGCCAGCAGTGATATTCGCTTAAGGGAAGATGATGAAAAACTGTTTTTT.

This chain links TRBV28 with TRBJ2-1; 11 bases line up with TRBD2. J was trimmed by 3 bases and V by 5 bases; bases with no gene match: 6. CDR1 and CDR2 (germline): MDHEN, SYDVKM. This CDR3 is 16 amino acids long. CDR3 DNA: TGTGCCAGCAGTCGCGGACTAGCGGGCCTCTACAATGAGCAGTTCTTC. Translation: CASSRGLAGLYNEQFF.

This chain links TRBV7-2 with TRBJ2-7, with D unclear. The length of the CDR3 is 14 residues. Per germline, CDR1 SGHTA and CDR2 FQGNSA. Trimming took off 5 bases at V and 2 bases at J, with 13 bases between the two ends. CDR3 nucleotides: TGTGCCAGCAGCCCTCGGTCAGGAACCTACGAGCAGTACTTC. Residues: CASSPRSGTYEQYF. Drawing the rest from reference TRBV7-2 and TRBJ2-7, the complete variable domain is GAGVSQSPSNKVTEKGKDVELRCDPISGHTALYWYRQSLGQGLEFLIYFQGNSAPDKSGLPSDRFSAERTGGSVSTLTIQRTQQEDSAVYLCASSPRSGTYEQYFGPGTRLTVT.

V gene TRBV11-3 combines with J gene TRBJ2-3, with 7 bases aligning to TRBD2. J lost 4 bases, V lost 3 bases, and 4 bases had no gene match. The CDR3 covers 14 residues. CDR1 is SGHNT and CDR2 is YENEEA in the germline V gene. The CDR3 spells CASSFRGVADTQYF. In DNA form, the CDR3 reads TGTGCCAGCAGCTTTCGGGGGGTCGCAGATACGCAGTATTTT.